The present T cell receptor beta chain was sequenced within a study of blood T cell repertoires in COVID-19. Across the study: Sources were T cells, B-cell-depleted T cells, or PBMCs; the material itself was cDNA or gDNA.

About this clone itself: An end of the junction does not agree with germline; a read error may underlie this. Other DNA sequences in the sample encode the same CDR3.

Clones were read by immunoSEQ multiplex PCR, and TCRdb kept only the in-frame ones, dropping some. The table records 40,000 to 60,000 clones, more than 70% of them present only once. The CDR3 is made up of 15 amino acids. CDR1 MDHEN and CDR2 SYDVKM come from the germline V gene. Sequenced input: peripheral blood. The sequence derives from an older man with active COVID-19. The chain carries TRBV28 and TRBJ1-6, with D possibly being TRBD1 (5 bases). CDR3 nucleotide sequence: TGTGCCAGCAGTTTGGGTGACAGATATAATTCACCTCTCCACTTT. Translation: CASSLGDRYNSPLHF.